The TCR beta chain under discussion was sequenced for a study of blood T cell repertoires in COVID-19. Study information: Samples came from the United States, Italy and Spain, spanning acute and convalescent COVID-19.

In the original analysis: Nucleated cell number was recorded as an estimate derived from reference gene primer amplification. Using immunoSEQ multiplex PCR, the repertoire was profiled, and TCRdb retains in-frame clones only, with some absent. V and J calls and clone size are as listed in that table; D and trimming were resolved from the DNA. The sample contains about 320,000 clones, 90% of which appear only once. Categorization into cohorts depended on clinical history that participants reported. Shortly before study entry, within 2 weeks, exposed participants had met a COVID-19 case. This clonotype originated in a woman aged 25 to 39 who had been exposed to COVID-19. Sequenced material: PBMCs or T cells enriched from blood (not recorded which).

CDR3 DNA sequence: TGTGCCAGCAGCTTGACTAGTTATACAGATACGCAGTATTTT. This gives the protein CASSLTSYTDTQYF. The chain joins TRBV5-6 to TRBJ2-3, with D possibly matching TRBD2 (5 bases). Germline V gene sequence: CDR1 SGHDT, CDR2 YYEEEE. V gave up 1 base and J gave up 3 bases, with 9 bases separating them. The CDR3 is 14 amino acids.